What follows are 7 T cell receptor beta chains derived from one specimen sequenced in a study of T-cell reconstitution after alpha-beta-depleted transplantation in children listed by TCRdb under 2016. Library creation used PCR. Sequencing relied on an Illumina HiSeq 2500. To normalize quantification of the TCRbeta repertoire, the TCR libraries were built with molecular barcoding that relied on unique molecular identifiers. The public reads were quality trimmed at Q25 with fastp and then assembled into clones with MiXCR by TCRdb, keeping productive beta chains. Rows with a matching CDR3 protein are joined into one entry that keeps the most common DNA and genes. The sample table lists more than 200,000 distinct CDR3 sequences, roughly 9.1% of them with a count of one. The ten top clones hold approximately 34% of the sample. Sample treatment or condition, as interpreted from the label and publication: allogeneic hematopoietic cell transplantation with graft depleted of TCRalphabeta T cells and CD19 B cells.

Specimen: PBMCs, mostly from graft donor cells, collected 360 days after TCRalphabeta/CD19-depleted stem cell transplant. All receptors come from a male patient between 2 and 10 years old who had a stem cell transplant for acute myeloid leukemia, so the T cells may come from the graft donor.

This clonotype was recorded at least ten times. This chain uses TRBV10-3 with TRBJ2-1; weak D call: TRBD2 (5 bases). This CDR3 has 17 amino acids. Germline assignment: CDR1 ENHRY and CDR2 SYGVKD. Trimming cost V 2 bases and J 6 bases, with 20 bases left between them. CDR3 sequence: CAISEKVAAEALNEQFF. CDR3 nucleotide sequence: TGTGCCATCAGTGAGAAAGTTGCAGCGGAGGCCCTCAATGAGCAGTTCTTC.

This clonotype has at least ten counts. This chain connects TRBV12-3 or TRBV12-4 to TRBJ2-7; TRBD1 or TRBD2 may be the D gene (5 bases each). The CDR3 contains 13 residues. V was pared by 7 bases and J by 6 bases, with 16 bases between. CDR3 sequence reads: CASTGPLGSEQYF. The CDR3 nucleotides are TGTGCCAGCACGGGGCCCTTGGGTTCCGAGCAGTACTTC.

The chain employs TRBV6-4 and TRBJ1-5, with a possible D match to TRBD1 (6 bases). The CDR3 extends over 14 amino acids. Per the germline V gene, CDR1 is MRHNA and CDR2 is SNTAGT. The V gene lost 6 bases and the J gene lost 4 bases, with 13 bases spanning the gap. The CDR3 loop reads CASSKQGGNQPQHF. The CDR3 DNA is TGTGCCAGCAGCAAACAGGGTGGGAATCAGCCCCAGCATTTT.

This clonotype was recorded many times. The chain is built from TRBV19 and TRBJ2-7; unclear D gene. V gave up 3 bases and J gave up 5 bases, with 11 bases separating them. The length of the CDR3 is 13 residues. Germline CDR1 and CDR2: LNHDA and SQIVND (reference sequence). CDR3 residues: CASSIGSRDEQYF. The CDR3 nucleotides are TGTGCCAGTAGTATTGGAAGTCGGGACGAGCAGTACTTC.

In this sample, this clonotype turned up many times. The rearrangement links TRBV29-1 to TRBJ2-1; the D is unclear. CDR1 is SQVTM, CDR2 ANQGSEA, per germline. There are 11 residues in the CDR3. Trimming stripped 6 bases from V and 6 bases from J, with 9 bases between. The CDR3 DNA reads TGCAGCGTCTCGACGGTCAATGAGCAGTTCTTC. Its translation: CSVSTVNEQFF.

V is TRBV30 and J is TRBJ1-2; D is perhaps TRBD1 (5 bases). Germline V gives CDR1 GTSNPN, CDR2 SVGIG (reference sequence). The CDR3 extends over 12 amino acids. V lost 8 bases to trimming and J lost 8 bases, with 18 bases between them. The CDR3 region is CARRDWFIGYTF. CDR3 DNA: TGTGCCCGGCGGGACTGGTTTATAGGCTACACCTTC.

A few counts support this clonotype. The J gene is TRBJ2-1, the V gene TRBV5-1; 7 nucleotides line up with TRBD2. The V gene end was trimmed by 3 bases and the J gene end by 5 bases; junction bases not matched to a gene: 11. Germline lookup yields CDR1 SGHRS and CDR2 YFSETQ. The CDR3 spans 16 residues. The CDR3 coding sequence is TGCGCCAGCAGCTGGGTACTAGCGAGGGAGGACAATGAGCAGTTCTTC. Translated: CASSWVLAREDNEQFF.